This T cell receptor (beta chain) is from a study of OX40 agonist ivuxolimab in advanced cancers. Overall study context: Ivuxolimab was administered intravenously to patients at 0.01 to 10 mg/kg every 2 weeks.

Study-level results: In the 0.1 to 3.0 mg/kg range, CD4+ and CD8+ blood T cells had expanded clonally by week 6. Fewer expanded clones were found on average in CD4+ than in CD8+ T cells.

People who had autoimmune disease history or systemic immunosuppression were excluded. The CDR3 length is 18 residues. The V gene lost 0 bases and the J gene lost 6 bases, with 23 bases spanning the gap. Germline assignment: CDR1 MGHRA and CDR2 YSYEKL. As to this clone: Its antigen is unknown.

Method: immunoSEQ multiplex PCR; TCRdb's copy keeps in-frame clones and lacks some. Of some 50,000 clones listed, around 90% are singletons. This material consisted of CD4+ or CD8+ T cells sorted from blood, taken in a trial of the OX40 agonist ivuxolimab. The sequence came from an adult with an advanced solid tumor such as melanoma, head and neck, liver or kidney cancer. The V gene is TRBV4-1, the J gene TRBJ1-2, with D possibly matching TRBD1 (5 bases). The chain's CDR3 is CASSQDKEHRRGGDGYTF. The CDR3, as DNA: TGCGCCAGCAGCCAAGATAAGGAACACCGGAGGGGAGGTGATGGCTACACCTTC.